This T cell receptor (beta chain) was retrieved from a study of Graves' ophthalmopathy and Graves' hyperthyroidism. The study's findings and limits: Ophthalmopathy progression was predicted by the model at roughly 66% sensitivity and 72.22% specificity.

This clonotype came up many times. What it binds is not known. The authors amplified TCR beta CDR3 regions, and they did so from RNA transcripts for repertoire sequencing. Second-round multiplex PCR came after first-round RT-PCR with HTBI primers. TCRdb used MiXCR to reprocess the multiplex PCR reads, holding one entry per CDR3 protein. The sample holds 650,000 to 900,000 distinct CDR3 sequences, approximately 40% seen once. Excluded were patients with other autoimmune diseases, uncontrolled infections, pregnancy or lactation. Physicians reached a diagnosis by relying on clinical symptoms, serum thyroxine, TRAb, thyroid ultrasound and orbital computed tomography. Germline loops: CDR1 DFQATT, CDR2 SNEGSKA (reference sequence). V was clipped by 6 bases and J by 2 bases, with 26 bases between them. This CDR3 is 17 amino acids long.

The source is an adult man with Graves' ophthalmopathy. Sequenced: peripheral blood. The rearrangement links TRBV20-1 to TRBJ2-7; D perhaps matches TRBD2 (5 bases). DNA for the CDR3: TGCAGTGCCCTTAGCGATATGGTTTTTAGCCTCACCTACGAGCAGTACTTC. Protein product: CSALSDMVFSLTYEQYF.